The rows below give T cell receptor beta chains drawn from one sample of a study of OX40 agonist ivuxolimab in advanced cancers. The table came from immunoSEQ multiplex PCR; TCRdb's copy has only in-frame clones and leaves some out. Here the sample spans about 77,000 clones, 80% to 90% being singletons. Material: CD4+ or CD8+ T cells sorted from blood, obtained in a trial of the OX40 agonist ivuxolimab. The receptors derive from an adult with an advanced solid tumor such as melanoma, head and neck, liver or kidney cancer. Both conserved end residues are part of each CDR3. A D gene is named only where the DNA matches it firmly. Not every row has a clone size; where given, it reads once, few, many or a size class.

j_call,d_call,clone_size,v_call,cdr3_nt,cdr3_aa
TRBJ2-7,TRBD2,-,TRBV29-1,TGCAGCGTTTTCGGCGGGGGGTACGAGCAGTACTTC,CSVFGGGYEQYF
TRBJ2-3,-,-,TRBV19,TGTGCCAGTAGTATCGGAAGCCCAACCACGGATACGCAGTATTTT,CASSIGSPTTDTQYF
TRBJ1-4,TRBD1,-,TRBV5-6,TGTGCCAGCAGACGGACAGGGAACGACGGAAAACTGTTTTTT,CASRRTGNDGKLFF
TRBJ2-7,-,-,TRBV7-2,TGTGCCAGCAGCAGCGCCTACGAGCAGTACTTC,CASSSAYEQYF
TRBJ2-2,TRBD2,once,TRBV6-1,TGTGCCAGCTGTAGCGGGAGCGTGAGGACCGGGGAGCTGTTTTTT,CASCSGSVRTGELFF
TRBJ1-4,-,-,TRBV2,TGTGCCAGCAGGGGCAGGGCGACTAATGAAAAACTGTTTTTT,CASRGRATNEKLFF
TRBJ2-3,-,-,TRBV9,TGTGCCAGCAGCGTAGCGTCTAGGGCGGCAGATACGCAGTATTTT,CASSVASRAADTQYF
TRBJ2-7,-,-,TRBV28,TGTGCCAGCAGTTGGGCTGAAAGGGAGCAGTACTTC,CASSWAEREQYF
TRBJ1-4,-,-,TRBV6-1,TGTGCCAGCAACATGGGCAGGAGATCGGAAAAACTGTTTTTT,CASNMGRRSEKLFF
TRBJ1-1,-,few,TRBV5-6,TGTGCCAGCAGCTTGTTCACAAGGGGCACTGAAGCTTTCTTT,CASSLFTRGTEAFF
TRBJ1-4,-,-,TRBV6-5,TGTGCCAGCAGTACCCGGGCAGAAGAAAAACTGTTTTTT,CASSTRAEEKLFF
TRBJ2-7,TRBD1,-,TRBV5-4,TGTGCCAGCAGCTTGGGGGGACAGCTCCTCTACGAGCAGTACTTC,CASSLGGQLLYEQYF
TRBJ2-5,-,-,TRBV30,TGTGCCTGGGGTGGGGGCGCGGAGACCCAGTACTTC,CAWGGGAETQYF
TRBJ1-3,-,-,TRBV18,TGTGCCAGCTCACCGCAGGCCAGCTCTGGAAACACCATATATTTT,CASSPQASSGNTIYF
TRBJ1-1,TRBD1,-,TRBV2,TGTGCCAGCATTCGACAGGGGGTTAGTGGAGCTTTCTTT,CASIRQGVSGAFF
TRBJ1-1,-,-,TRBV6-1,TGTGCCGGGAGGGGACAAATGAACACTGAAGCTTTCTTT,CAGRGQMNTEAFF
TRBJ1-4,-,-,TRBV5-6,TGTGCCAGCAGCTTGGACACAACAACTAATGAAAAACTGTTTTTT,CASSLDTTTNEKLFF
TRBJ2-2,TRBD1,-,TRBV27,TGTGCCAGCAGTTTATCCCCCGCACCGGGACAGGGGGCAGGCGGGGAGCTGTTTTTT,CASSLSPAPGQGAGGELFF
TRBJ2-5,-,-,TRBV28,TGTGCCAGCGGCTCAGGGGAGGGAAACAAAGAGACCCAGTACTTC,CASGSGEGNKETQYF